This TCR beta chain came from a study of OX40 agonist ivuxolimab in advanced cancers. For the wider study: Ivuxolimab was an agonistic, fully human IgG2 monoclonal antibody directed against OX40 (CD134), a costimulatory receptor. Intravenous ivuxolimab was administered to patients every 2 weeks at six dose levels: 0.01, 0.1, 0.3, 1.5, 3 and 10 mg/kg. Of the roughly 51 dose-escalation patients, hepatocellular carcinoma was present in approximately 20, melanoma in around 15, renal cell carcinoma in 9 and head and neck cancer in 9. The dose-escalation cohort was 82.7% male with a mean age of around 62 years, ranging from about 20 to 80. Patients were allowed to have had prior anti-PD-1, anti-PD-L1 or anti-CTLA-4 therapy, and 40% of the dose-escalation patients had been treated with checkpoint inhibitors. Partial responses were achieved by three dose-escalation patients, of whom one had hepatocellular carcinoma and two had cutaneous melanoma. Peripheral TCRbeta sequencing aimed to test whether ivuxolimab altered TCR sequence diversity and caused clonal T-cell expansion. The monotherapy dose-escalation portion (N = 52 patients) of the phase I ivuxolimab trial is reported in the paper. General conclusions and limits of the study: Low levels of normalized T-cell clonal expansion were also seen in some patients who did not respond. In partial responders in the 0.1-3.0 mg/kg groups, normalized peripheral clonal expansion was found to be among the lowest, especially among CD8+ T cells. At doses of 0.1 to 3.0 mg/kg, clonal expansion of both CD4+ and CD8+ T cells in blood was seen between baseline and week 6. After ivuxolimab, expanded clones were on average more numerous among CD8+ T cells than among CD4+ T cells. The antigen specificity of the peripheral T cells that underwent clonal expansion was not determined.

The trial excluded patients who had a history of autoimmune disease or who were on systemic immunosuppression. Peripheral blood for TCR sequencing was collected from all dose cohorts at baseline, on cycle 4 day 1, and on cycle 7 day 1. Samples came from an open-label, multicenter, first-in-human phase I dose-escalation trial of ivuxolimab. Adults with locally advanced or metastatic head and neck squamous cell, hepatocellular, melanoma or renal cell carcinoma were enrolled in the trial. Before TCR sequencing, CD4+ T cells and CD8+ T cells were sorted from peripheral blood as separate populations. The germline V gene (reference sequence) yields MNHEY for CDR1 and SMNVEV for CDR2. Deletion took 5 bases off V and 5 bases off J, with a span of 18 bases between the germline ends. Reading from cysteine to phenylalanine, the CDR3 counts 15 amino acids. Only the CDR3 region is kept as DNA, spanning 45 bases read in frame from base 1.

For sequencing of the TCRbeta CDR3 region, genomic DNA was extracted from the sorted cells. The immunoSEQ Assay was used to sequence the TCRbeta CDR3 regions. The clones in this table, taken by TCRdb from immuneACCESS, are in-frame only. Not every clone is retained; where verified, under half of the shortfall comes from an unresolved V gene, and the cause of the rest is unknown. The sample yields 80,000 to 100,000 clones; over 75% were counted once. The ten top clones hold just over 0.3% of the sample. Comments on this clone: Its antigen specificity is not known. Base qualities were left out, and no much larger clone turns up one base away.

The origin of this receptor is an adult with an advanced solid tumor such as melanoma, head and neck, liver or kidney cancer. The sequencing here drew on CD4+ or CD8+ T cells sorted from blood, taken in a trial of the OX40 agonist ivuxolimab. This chain is built from TRBV27 and TRBJ1-1; TRBD1 could be the D gene, as 5 bases match. The DNA sequence reads TGTGCCAGCAGTAAGAGGCCGGGGCCGGGAACTGAAGCTTTCTTT. The resulting protein is CASSKRPGPGTEAFF.